This T cell receptor (beta chain) emerged from a study of blood T cell repertoires in COVID-19. There are 17 residues in the CDR3. Germline values: CDR1 MDHEN, CDR2 SYDVKM. The V gene end was trimmed by 1 base and the J gene end by 5 bases; junction bases not matched to a gene: 10. Original analysis: From reference gene primer amplification, estimates of nucleated cell counts were derived. TCRdb's table, derived via immunoSEQ multiplex PCR, lists solely in-frame clones and lacks some. The DNA was the basis for D and trimming; V, J and clone size are from that table. The sample carries 60,000 to 80,000 clones, 70% to 90% recorded once.

The chain couples TRBV28 to TRBJ2-7, with 11 bases matching TRBD1. The receptor was derived from a woman aged 35 to 49 with acute COVID-19. The sample comprised PBMCs or T cells enriched from blood (not recorded which). The chain's CDR3 is CASSLFKGGQGGHEQYV. The DNA of the CDR3 is TGTGCCAGCAGTTTATTTAAAGGGGGACAGGGGGGCCACGAGCAGTACGTC.